This is a list of T cell receptor beta chains from one sample in a study of Ad26.COV2.S vaccination and SARS-CoV-2 variants. Here immunoSEQ multiplex PCR was the method, and the copy in TCRdb shows in-frame clones only, minus some. The sample carries 300,000 to 500,000 clones, 88% recorded once. The source was peripheral blood, collected in a trial of Ad26.COV2.S vaccine versus placebo. The receptor set was obtained from a person aged 18 to 65 who received the Ad26.COV2.S COVID-19 vaccine or a placebo. CDR3s include the opening cysteine and the closing phenylalanine or tryptophan. The D gene is left open where the match is weak. A row's size may be missing; if present it is once, few, many or a size class.

d_call: TRBD1
clone_size: many
v_call: TRBV2
j_call: TRBJ1-1
cdr3_nt: TGTGCCAGCAGTCAAGAAGCACAGGGGAGTACTGAAGCTTTCTTT
cdr3_aa: CASSQEAQGSTEAFF

d_call: TRBD1
clone_size: NA
v_call: TRBV19
j_call: TRBJ2-2
cdr3_nt: TGTGCCAGTAGTATTTCCACAGGGGTGGAGGTCACCGGGGAGCTGTTTTTT
cdr3_aa: CASSISTGVEVTGELFF

d_call: TRBD1
clone_size: NA
v_call: TRBV28
j_call: TRBJ1-2
cdr3_nt: TGTGCCAGCAGTTTAAGACAGGGCCTTTGGGGCGGCTACACCTTC
cdr3_aa: CASSLRQGLWGGYTF

d_call: TRBD2
clone_size: NA
v_call: TRBV3-1/TRBV3-2
j_call: TRBJ2-3
cdr3_nt: TGTGCCAGCAGCCGAAAGGGACTAGCCTCCACAGATACGCAGTATTTT
cdr3_aa: CASSRKGLASTDTQYF

d_call: TRBD2
clone_size: many
v_call: TRBV6-2/TRBV6-3
j_call: TRBJ2-1
cdr3_nt: TGTGCCAGCAGTTACTCGGGACTAGCGGGGATCTACAATGAGCAGTTCTTC
cdr3_aa: CASSYSGLAGIYNEQFF

d_call: TRBD2
clone_size: NA
v_call: TRBV4-1
j_call: TRBJ2-2
cdr3_nt: TGCGCCAGCAGCCAAGGGGCGGGGGGCGCATACACCGGGGAGCTGTTTTTT
cdr3_aa: CASSQGAGGAYTGELFF

d_call: NA
clone_size: NA
v_call: TRBV15
j_call: TRBJ2-2
cdr3_nt: TGTGCCACCAGCAGTCCCCAGCGGGACACCGGGGAGCTGTTTTTT
cdr3_aa: CATSSPQRDTGELFF

d_call: TRBD1
clone_size: NA
v_call: TRBV2
j_call: TRBJ1-5
cdr3_nt: TGTGCCAGCAGAGGAACAGGGGGCCGGCAGCATTTT
cdr3_aa: CASRGTGGRQHF

d_call: NA
clone_size: NA
v_call: TRBV7-9
j_call: TRBJ2-4
cdr3_nt: TGTGCCAGCAGCTCCCCCACCGGTCAGCGGAACATTCAGTACTTC
cdr3_aa: CASSSPTGQRNIQYF

d_call: TRBD1
clone_size: NA
v_call: TRBV18
j_call: TRBJ1-1
cdr3_nt: TGTGCCAGCTCAGCTATGGGACAGCTAGGCCCTGAAGCTTTCTTT
cdr3_aa: CASSAMGQLGPEAFF

d_call: NA
clone_size: NA
v_call: TRBV6-1
j_call: TRBJ1-6
cdr3_nt: TGTGCCAGCAGTGAAGGGAGTTCACCCCTCCACTTT
cdr3_aa: CASSEGSSPLHF

d_call: TRBD1
clone_size: NA
v_call: TRBV6-5
j_call: TRBJ2-7
cdr3_nt: TGTGCCAGCAGTCCCGAAGGGGGCCCCTACGAGCAGTACTTC
cdr3_aa: CASSPEGGPYEQYF

d_call: NA
clone_size: few
v_call: TRBV27
j_call: TRBJ1-6
cdr3_nt: TGTGCCAGCAGTTTTGGGGGGATAAATTCACCCCTCCACTTT
cdr3_aa: CASSFGGINSPLHF

d_call: NA
clone_size: NA
v_call: TRBV6-5
j_call: TRBJ2-6
cdr3_nt: TGTGCCAGTAGCTCTGGGGCCAACGTCCTGACTTTC
cdr3_aa: CASSSGANVLTF

d_call: NA
clone_size: NA
v_call: TRBV4-3
j_call: TRBJ1-2
cdr3_nt: TGCGCCAGCAGCCAAGACCCTTTACAAGGGGGCTACACCTTC
cdr3_aa: CASSQDPLQGGYTF

d_call: NA
clone_size: NA
v_call: TRBV14
j_call: TRBJ2-1
cdr3_nt: TGTGCCAGCAGCCCCATCCCACGATCAACAAGCTTCTACAATGAGCAGTTCTTC
cdr3_aa: CASSPIPRSTSFYNEQFF

d_call: TRBD1
clone_size: NA
v_call: TRBV10-1
j_call: TRBJ1-1
cdr3_nt: TGCGCCAGCAGTGATTTGACAGGGGGTGAAGCTTTCTTT
cdr3_aa: CASSDLTGGEAFF

d_call: NA
clone_size: NA
v_call: TRBV7-9
j_call: TRBJ1-6
cdr3_nt: TGTGCCAGCAGCTTAGGGAGTCGAGGACAGCTTAATTCACCCCTCCACTTT
cdr3_aa: CASSLGSRGQLNSPLHF

d_call: NA
clone_size: NA
v_call: TRBV30
j_call: TRBJ2-7
cdr3_nt: TGTGCCTGGGGTACCTTCCGACTGGCGGTAGGGGAGCAGTACTTC
cdr3_aa: CAWGTFRLAVGEQYF

d_call: NA
clone_size: NA
v_call: TRBV7-9
j_call: TRBJ2-7
cdr3_nt: TGTGCCAGCAGCTCTCAGGGGAGCTACGAGCAGTACTTC
cdr3_aa: CASSSQGSYEQYF

d_call: NA
clone_size: NA
v_call: TRBV18
j_call: TRBJ2-2
cdr3_nt: TGTGCCAGCTCACCATTAGTTGAGAGTACCGGGGAGCTGTTTTTT
cdr3_aa: CASSPLVESTGELFF

d_call: NA
clone_size: NA
v_call: TRBV7-2
j_call: TRBJ2-7
cdr3_nt: TGTGCCAGCAGCCTCCCAATGGTTCAAAACGAGCAGTACTTC
cdr3_aa: CASSLPMVQNEQYF

d_call: NA
clone_size: NA
v_call: TRBV21-1
j_call: TRBJ2-7
cdr3_nt: TGTGCCAGCAGCAGAGAAAACCCTATGTACGAGCAGTACTTC
cdr3_aa: CASSRENPMYEQYF

d_call: TRBD1
clone_size: NA
v_call: TRBV19
j_call: TRBJ1-5
cdr3_nt: TGTGCCAGTTGTCAAGGGACAGCTACAAATCAGCCCCAGCATTTT
cdr3_aa: CASCQGTATNQPQHF

d_call: NA
clone_size: NA
v_call: TRBV19
j_call: TRBJ1-1
cdr3_nt: TGTGCCAGTAGTATTAGGGCGGCGAACACTGAAGCTTTCTTT
cdr3_aa: CASSIRAANTEAFF

d_call: TRBD2
clone_size: NA
v_call: TRBV24-1
j_call: TRBJ2-2
cdr3_nt: TGTGCCACCAGTGATTTGTTCGGGACTAGCGGGGGGCCTAACACCGGGGAGCTGTTTTTT
cdr3_aa: CATSDLFGTSGGPNTGELFF

d_call: NA
clone_size: NA
v_call: TRBV11-2
j_call: TRBJ1-1
cdr3_nt: TGTGCCAGCAGCTTTAACCCATACACTGAAGCTTTCTTT
cdr3_aa: CASSFNPYTEAFF

d_call: NA
clone_size: NA
v_call: TRBV21-1
j_call: TRBJ1-5
cdr3_nt: TGTGCCAGCAGCAAACTACTGGGAGGGAAGAGCAATCAGCCCCAGCATTTT
cdr3_aa: CASSKLLGGKSNQPQHF

d_call: NA
clone_size: NA
v_call: TRBV4-3
j_call: TRBJ1-2
cdr3_nt: TGCGCCAGCAGCCAAGATACGGGGGTCCGGGGCTACACCTTC
cdr3_aa: CASSQDTGVRGYTF

d_call: TRBD1
clone_size: NA
v_call: TRBV6-2/TRBV6-3
j_call: TRBJ1-5
cdr3_nt: TGTGCCAGCAGTAGGAGGAGCTCTCGACAGGGGGAGAATCAGCCCCAGCATTTT
cdr3_aa: CASSRRSSRQGENQPQHF

d_call: NA
clone_size: NA
v_call: TRBV5-4
j_call: TRBJ2-5
cdr3_nt: TGTGCCAGCAGTCCTGGCGGGGAGGCTACCCAGTACTTC
cdr3_aa: CASSPGGEATQYF

d_call: NA
clone_size: NA
v_call: TRBV2
j_call: TRBJ1-1
cdr3_nt: TGTGCCAGCAGCGTAGGGGGGAGTTTGCCTGAAGCTTTCTTT
cdr3_aa: CASSVGGSLPEAFF

d_call: TRBD1
clone_size: NA
v_call: TRBV5-4
j_call: TRBJ2-4
cdr3_nt: TGTGCCAGCAGTCGGGACAGCCCTCCTCCTGCGGGCAAAAACATTCAGTACTTC
cdr3_aa: CASSRDSPPPAGKNIQYF

d_call: NA
clone_size: NA
v_call: TRBV11-1
j_call: TRBJ1-2
cdr3_nt: TGTGCCAGCAGCTCGAGGACGGGGGAAGGCTACACCTTC
cdr3_aa: CASSSRTGEGYTF

d_call: NA
clone_size: NA
v_call: TRBV3-1/TRBV3-2
j_call: TRBJ2-7
cdr3_nt: TGTGCCAGCAGCCGCTCGACAGTTTCCTACGAGCAGTACTTC
cdr3_aa: CASSRSTVSYEQYF

d_call: NA
clone_size: NA
v_call: TRBV27
j_call: TRBJ1-1
cdr3_nt: TGTGCCAGCAGTTTGTCGGGCCTGGTGAACACTGAAGCTTTCTTT
cdr3_aa: CASSLSGLVNTEAFF

d_call: NA
clone_size: NA
v_call: TRBV2
j_call: TRBJ2-2
cdr3_nt: TGTGCCAGCCTCCGGTGGGGGGGCTCGAACACCGGGGAGCTGTTTTTT
cdr3_aa: CASLRWGGSNTGELFF

d_call: NA
clone_size: NA
v_call: TRBV6-2/TRBV6-3
j_call: TRBJ2-2
cdr3_nt: TGTGCCAGCAGTTACGGGCAGTCCGGGGAGCTGTTTTTT
cdr3_aa: CASSYGQSGELFF

d_call: NA
clone_size: NA
v_call: TRBV12-3/TRBV12-4
j_call: TRBJ1-2
cdr3_nt: TGTGCCAGCAGTTTAGGGGGTTCCTTTGGCTACACCTTC
cdr3_aa: CASSLGGSFGYTF

d_call: NA
clone_size: NA
v_call: TRBV7-9
j_call: TRBJ2-7
cdr3_nt: TGTGCCAGCAGCCCCCTTGCTAGCCCCTACGAGCAGTACTTC
cdr3_aa: CASSPLASPYEQYF

d_call: TRBD1
clone_size: NA
v_call: TRBV18
j_call: TRBJ1-6
cdr3_nt: TGTGCCAGCTCACCCCGGACAGGGGGCGATTCACCCCTCCACTTT
cdr3_aa: CASSPRTGGDSPLHF

d_call: NA
clone_size: NA
v_call: TRBV4-1
j_call: TRBJ2-5
cdr3_nt: TGCGCCAGCAGCCTTCTCCAGGAGCAAGAGACCCAGTACTTC
cdr3_aa: CASSLLQEQETQYF